This TCR beta chain stems from a study of control samples from healthy donors and cancer patients. TCRdb keeps only in-frame clones here, not all; method: immunoSEQ multiplex PCR. The sample records 190,000 or so clones, roughly 91% being singletons. V was cut by 0 bases and J by 2 bases, with 10 bases left in between. The CDR3 extends over 15 amino acids. Germline CDR1 is SGDLS and CDR2 is YYNGEE. The sequencing input was blood. The chain links TRBV9 to TRBJ2-3; D may be TRBD1 or TRBD2 (6 bases each). This clonotype was obtained from a man younger than 35 in good health. This CDR3 reads CASSVVGGTTDTQYF. The DNA of the CDR3 is TGTGCCAGCAGCGTAGTCGGGGGCACCACAGATACGCAGTATTTT.